These 11 T cell receptor beta chains originate from one sample sequenced in a study of PD-L1 blockade in urothelial cancer (dated 2017 in TCRdb). The library was produced with the immunoSEQ multiplex PCR assay. Entries here come from immuneACCESS through TCRdb and include only in-frame sequences with V and J called. Some clones fail to appear in such tables; in the studies checked, an unresolved V gene covers under half of the shortfall, and the cause of the remainder is unknown. Recorded for this sample are some 87,000 clones; around 86% of them occurred a single time. In total, the top ten clones hold 1.5% to 2.5% of the sample. What this sample's time point label stands for: pretreatment peripheral blood. The sequenced sample was PBMCs, obtained around atezolizumab (anti-PD-L1) treatment. The receptors shown here come from a man aged 55 to 70 with urothelial cancer.

A single count supports this clone. The V gene is TRBV4-3, the J gene TRBJ2-4; tentatively, D is TRBD2 (6 bases). The ends were cut back, 5 bases at V and 0 bases at J, with 11 bases in the middle. This CDR3 spans 15 amino acids. The germline gives CDR1 LGHNA, CDR2 YSLEER. The CDR3 DNA reads TGCGCCAGCAGCTCAGCGGGTACAGCCAAAAACATTCAGTACTTC. Protein product: CASSSAGTAKNIQYF.

The rearrangement uses TRBV4-3 and TRBJ1-3; D may be TRBD1 (5 bases). The CDR3 is 15 amino acids. V lost 1 base and J lost 2, with 9 bases in between. Germline V gives CDR1 LGHNA, CDR2 YSLEER. In DNA, the CDR3 is TGCGCCAGCAGCCAAGCCAGGGAAGCTGGAAACACCATATATTTT. Translated: CASSQAREAGNTIYF.

V gene TRBV4-1 combines with J gene TRBJ2-3, with TRBD1 matching 7 bases. Trimming removed 4 bases from V and 4 bases from J; junction bases left unmatched: 8. The CDR3 is 15 amino acids. Germline-derived CDR1 and CDR2 are MGHRA and YSYEKL. The CDR3 region is CASSPGTANADTQYF. The CDR3 DNA reads TGCGCCAGCAGCCCGGGGACAGCTAACGCAGATACGCAGTATTTT.

This clone has only a few counts. The chain joins TRBV10-3 to TRBJ2-2; TRBD2 matches 7 bases. This CDR3 is 15 amino acids long. Germline V CDR1 and CDR2: ENHRY, SYGVKD. Trimming at V came to 6 bases and at J to 3 bases, leaving 7 bases not matched to a gene. CDR3: CAIRGGTGDTGELFF. In DNA form, the CDR3 reads TGTGCCATCAGGGGGGGGACCGGAGACACCGGGGAGCTGTTTTTT.

The V gene is TRBV7-3, the J gene TRBJ2-1; D is possibly TRBD1 (5 bases). This CDR3 is built from 15 residues. Deletions cut 1 base from V and 3 bases from J, with 10 bases between. In germline, CDR1 is SGHTA, CDR2 FQGTGA. DNA of the CDR3: TGTGCCAGCAGCTTAAACGGACAAAGCTACAATGAGCAGTTCTTC. Amino acid sequence: CASSLNGQSYNEQFF.

This rearrangement joins TRBV4-2 to TRBJ2-7, with 8 bases identical to TRBD2. The CDR3 covers 14 residues. The trim removed 3 bases at V and 2 bases at J, leaving 3 bases unmatched. Per germline, CDR1 LGHNA and CDR2 YNFKEQ. Here the CDR3 DNA reads TGTGCCAGCAGCCAGGGACTAGGTACCTACGAGCAGTACTTC. Translating gives CASSQGLGTYEQYF.

This chain joins TRBV28 and TRBJ2-7; D is undetermined. This CDR3 has 13 residues. Between the trimmed V and J ends, which lost 8 bases and 3 bases, there was a span of 14 bases. Germline V gene lookup returns CDR1 MDHEN and CDR2 SYDVKM. The CDR3 DNA reads as TGTGCCAGCGGAGATGGATCAAACTACGAGCAGTACTTC. This gives the protein CASGDGSNYEQYF.

The gene calls are TRBV19 and TRBJ1-1; 9 nucleotides align to TRBD1. The CDR3 length is 18 residues. Germline lookup yields CDR1 LNHDA and CDR2 SQIVND (reference sequence). The ends lost 3 bases at V and 5 bases at J; junction bases unmatched: 16. CDR3 in amino acids: CASSIYEGQGLVSTEAFF. As DNA, the CDR3 is TGTGCCAGTAGTATTTACGAAGGACAGGGGCTTGTTTCGACTGAAGCTTTCTTT.

The chain employs TRBV9 and TRBJ1-2; 7 positions agree with TRBD1. The V and J ends lost 7 bases and 5 bases, in that order; junction bases with no gene match: 11. Germline CDR1 is SGDLS and CDR2 is YYNGEE. The CDR3 extends over 14 amino acids. In DNA form, the CDR3 reads TGTGCCAGCGATACTCAGGGGGTCGGTTATGGCTACACCTTC. Its protein product is CASDTQGVGYGYTF.

This clone was counted a single time. This chain links TRBV6-5 with TRBJ1-1; 10 positions match TRBD1. From germline, CDR1 is MNHEY and CDR2 SVGAGI. This CDR3 contains 15 residues. Trimming took 2 bases from V and 6 from J; bases not matched to a gene: 6. The chain's CDR3 is CASSYGGQGDAEAFF. The CDR3 nucleotides are TGTGCCAGCAGTTACGGTGGACAGGGGGACGCTGAAGCTTTCTTT.

The chain links TRBV6-5 to TRBJ2-7; 9 bases are shared with TRBD1. Trimming at V came to 5 bases and at J to 2 bases, leaving 4 bases not matched to a gene. This CDR3 has 14 residues. Germline CDR1 reads MNHEY; CDR2 reads SVGAGI. The DNA for the CDR3 is TGTGCCAGCAGTAGGCGACAGGGGGCCTACGAGCAGTACTTC. The encoded protein is CASSRRQGAYEQYF.